Shown below are 26 T cell receptor beta chains from a single sample sequenced in a study of blood T cell repertoires in COVID-19. Generated by immunoSEQ multiplex PCR, the TCRdb table keeps only in-frame clones and is missing some. This table has fewer than 650,000 clones, approximately 88% appearing once. The sequenced sample was peripheral blood. The receptors derive from a woman between 50 and 59 years old with COVID-19, enrolled during active disease.

The table lists this clone with a count of one. The DNA of the CDR3 is TGTGCCAGCAGAGTAATTGGGACAGGGGGTGGCTACACCTTC. Amino acids: CASRVIGTGGGYTF. The chain joins TRBV5-4 to TRBJ1-2; 11 bases agree with TRBD1. V dropped 5 bases and J dropped 7; count of bases not matched to a gene: 7. The CDR3 covers 14 residues. Looked up from germline, CDR1 is SGHNT and CDR2 is YYREEE (reference sequence).

The chain couples TRBV6-4 to TRBJ1-2; 8 bases line up with TRBD1. Unmatched junction bases numbered 2, after V lost 6 bases and J lost 2 bases. Germline V gene sequence: CDR1 MRHNA, CDR2 SNTAGT. CDR3 length equals 13 residues. The CDR3 protein is CASRRTGNYGYTF. The CDR3 nucleotides are TGTGCCAGCAGGAGGACAGGGAACTATGGCTACACCTTC.

The genes are TRBV4-2 and TRBJ2-1; D is ambiguous. Between the trimmed V and J ends, which lost 1 base and 3 bases, there was a span of 13 bases. Germline V CDR1 and CDR2: LGHNA, YNFKEQ. This CDR3 region has 16 residues. Written as DNA, the CDR3 is TGTGCCAGCAGCCAAGCACTGCGGTTAGACTACAATGAGCAGTTCTTC. It specifies CASSQALRLDYNEQFF.

This chain connects TRBV10-1 to TRBJ2-1, with TRBD1 matching over 10 bases. CDR3 length equals 16 residues. The V and J ends lost 0 bases and 8 bases, in that order; junction bases with no gene match: 7. Germline V gene lookup returns CDR1 WNHNN and CDR2 SYGVQD (reference sequence). CDR3 bases: TGCGCCAGCAGTGAGTCGTTGGGACAGGGGAGGGATGAGCAGTTCTTC. Its protein is CASSESLGQGRDEQFF.

This chain uses TRBV11-2 with TRBJ2-3; D is possibly TRBD2 (7 bases). The V and J ends lost 1 base and 2 bases respectively, with 10 bases between them. This CDR3 spans 15 amino acids. CDR1 SGHAT and CDR2 FQNNGV come from the germline V gene. CDR3 amino acids: CASSLVGGPTDTQYF. The CDR3 bases are TGTGCCAGCAGCTTAGTGGGGGGGCCCACAGATACGCAGTATTTT.

This chain joins TRBV7-9 and TRBJ1-1; 8 bases fit TRBD1. The CDR3 extends over 13 amino acids. The V and J ends lost 5 bases and 10 bases, in that order; junction bases with no gene match: 9. Germline assignment: CDR1 SEHNR and CDR2 FQNEAQ (reference sequence). The DNA of the CDR3 is TGTGCCAGCAGCCTTGCCAGGGGGCTAACAGCTTTCTTT. Amino acid sequence: CASSLARGLTAFF.

This chain connects TRBV6-5 to TRBJ1-1; TRBD1 is a possible D gene (6 bases). Germline lookup yields CDR1 MNHEY and CDR2 SVGAGI. The CDR3 contains 11 residues. Trimming shortened V by 6 bases and J by 9 bases, and 11 bases separated the two germline ends. CDR3 loop: CASRGQSKAFF. The CDR3, as DNA: TGTGCCAGCAGGGGACAATCAAAAGCTTTCTTT.

This clone was seen once. This rearrangement joins TRBV10-3 to TRBJ2-3, with 8 bases aligning to TRBD2. The ends lost 6 bases at V and 0 bases at J; junction bases unmatched: 8. CDR1 and CDR2 from the germline V gene are ENHRY and SYGVKD. The CDR3 runs to 16 residues. The CDR3 spells CAISLRERGSTDTQYF. The CDR3 nucleotides read TGTGCCATCAGCTTGAGGGAGCGGGGGAGCACAGATACGCAGTATTTT.

This sequence joins TRBV9 and TRBJ2-3, with a tentative D call TRBD2 (5 bases). The CDR3 is made up of 16 amino acids. Germline-derived CDR1 and CDR2 are SGDLS and YYNGEE. V lost 1 base and J lost 1, with 13 bases in between. The DNA of the CDR3 is TGTGCCAGCAGCGTAAGCCGGCGGGTTGGCACAGATACGCAGTATTTT. Its protein is CASSVSRRVGTDTQYF.

The rearrangement links TRBV5-4 to TRBJ2-4, with a tentative D call TRBD2 (6 bases). CDR1 and CDR2 (germline): SGHNT, YYREEE (reference sequence). The ends were cut back, 4 bases at V and 0 bases at J, with 20 bases in the middle. This CDR3 is built from 18 residues. DNA for the CDR3: TGTGCCAGCAGCCTGCTTGGGTTGGAGGGTAAAGCCAAAAACATTCAGTACTTC. Encoded protein: CASSLLGLEGKAKNIQYF.

The genes are TRBV7-2 and TRBJ2-3; 12 bases match TRBD2. After removal of 4 bases from V and 3 bases from J, the junction contained 2 bases not matched to a gene. Germline assignment: CDR1 SGHTA and CDR2 FQGNSA. The CDR3 covers 15 residues. In nucleotides, the CDR3 is TGTGCCAGCAGCTCCGGACTAGCGGGGACAGATACGCAGTATTTT. Amino acids: CASSSGLAGTDTQYF.

This chain joins TRBV7-2 and TRBJ1-5; 7 nucleotides align to TRBD1. The V gene end was trimmed by 3 bases and the J gene end by 7 bases; junction bases not matched to a gene: 9. Germline V gene sequence: CDR1 SGHTA, CDR2 FQGNSA. The CDR3 consists of 15 residues. The CDR3 spells CASSFRPTGEQPQHF. The CDR3 DNA reads TGTGCCAGCAGCTTTAGACCTACAGGGGAACAGCCCCAGCATTTT.

A word on this clone: The sample carries other DNA sequences with the same CDR3. This chain connects TRBV4-2 to TRBJ1-5; TRBD1 is a possible D gene (5 bases). The CDR3 consists of 15 residues. Trimming took off 4 bases at V and 1 base at J, with 11 bases between the two ends. In germline, CDR1 is LGHNA, CDR2 YNFKEQ. The CDR3 sequence is CASSPGGLSNQPQHF. In DNA form, the CDR3 reads TGTGCCAGCAGCCCGGGGGGTCTGAGCAATCAGCCCCAGCATTTT.

This rearrangement joins TRBV5-6 to TRBJ2-7; D remains unclear. The CDR3 is 13 amino acids. V dropped 0 bases and J dropped 3 bases, with 7 bases sitting between them. CDR1 and CDR2 (germline): SGHDT, YYEEEE. CDR3 nucleotides: TGTGCCAGCAGCTTGGTCGGTAGCTACGAGCAGTACTTC. Translating it yields CASSLVGSYEQYF.

This chain uses TRBV10-3 with TRBJ2-1; 7 nucleotides line up with TRBD2. The CDR3 has 16 amino acids. V gave up 6 bases and J gave up 3 bases; unmatched junction bases: 11. From germline, CDR1 is ENHRY and CDR2 SYGVKD. CDR3 DNA: TGTGCCATCAGGGCCAGCGAGCTAGCGGTCTACAATGAGCAGTTCTTC. This translates into CAIRASELAVYNEQFF.

The rearrangement joins TRBV5-6 to TRBJ1-1, with D hard to call. Per germline, CDR1 SGHDT and CDR2 YYEEEE. The V end was cut by 0 bases, the J end by 4 bases, with 16 bases between. The CDR3 loop spans 16 amino acids. The CDR3 region has the DNA TGTGCCAGCAGCTTGGCGTCGGTTGGGAGAATCACTGAAGCTTTCTTT. This codes for CASSLASVGRITEAFF.

This chain uses TRBV9 with TRBJ1-4; maybe TRBD1 (6 bases). Germline CDR1 and CDR2: SGDLS and YYNGEE. Trimming shortened V by 4 bases and J by 8 bases, and 15 bases separated the two germline ends. The CDR3 length is 14 residues. CDR3 in amino acids: CASSPGDLGEKLFF. Here the CDR3 DNA reads TGTGCCAGCAGCCCAGGGGACCTGGGGGAAAAACTGTTTTTT.

This clone turned up a few times. This chain joins TRBV19 and TRBJ1-5; D is possibly TRBD1 (6 bases). Germline CDR1 is LNHDA and CDR2 is SQIVND (reference sequence). This CDR3 comprises 14 residues. V shed 9 bases and J shed 5 bases, with 17 bases lying between them. CDR3 loop: CASELTGTYQPQHF. CDR3 sequence (DNA): TGTGCCAGCGAACTAACAGGGACCTATCAGCCCCAGCATTTT.

This clone was detected only once. The CDR3 reads CASSSLQLTDTQYF. In DNA, the CDR3 is TGCGCCAGCAGTTCGCTACAGCTCACAGATACGCAGTATTTT. V and J are TRBV10-2 and TRBJ2-3; D gene ambiguous. The CDR3 totals 14 residues. The germline V gene encodes CDR1 WSHSY and CDR2 SAAADI. Between the trimmed V and J ends, which lost 5 bases and 2 bases, there was a span of 11 bases.

The gene calls are TRBV11-2 and TRBJ2-7; 9 bases align to TRBD1. CDR3 length equals 14 residues. The V gene end was trimmed by 5 bases and the J gene end by 7 bases; junction bases not matched to a gene: 9. The germline V gene has CDR1 SGHAT and CDR2 FQNNGV. Written as DNA, the CDR3 is TGTGCCAGCAGCCCGCTCCCCGACAGGGGGGAGCAGTACTTC. It encodes CASSPLPDRGEQYF. Together with reference TRBV11-2 and TRBJ2-7, the CDR3 gives the full variable domain: EAGVAQSPRYKIIEKRQSVAFWCNPISGHATLYWYQQILGQGPKLLIQFQNNGVVDDSQLPKDRFSAERLKGVDSTLKIQPAKLEDSAVYLCASSPLPDRGEQYFGPGTRLTVT.

V and J are TRBV11-2 and TRBJ1-2; D is unclear. The CDR3 contains 14 residues. From germline, CDR1 is SGHAT and CDR2 FQNNGV. Trimming stripped 5 bases from V and 1 base from J, with 11 bases between. The CDR3 region has the DNA TGTGCCAGCAGCCACCCCGACAATAACTATGGCTACACCTTC. It specifies CASSHPDNNYGYTF.

The chain couples TRBV30 to TRBJ1-2; a weak D match, TRBD1 (5 bases). The V end lost 7 bases, the J end lost 3 bases, and 27 bases lay between the germline ends. This CDR3 spans 17 amino acids. Germline-derived CDR1 and CDR2 are GTSNPN and SVGIG (reference sequence). This chain's CDR3 is CALDVLPDGGGHYGYTF. The CDR3 DNA reads as TGTGCCTTAGACGTCCTTCCTGATGGGGGGGGTCACTATGGCTACACCTTC.

The chain recombines TRBV7-2 with TRBJ2-3; D is uncertain. The CDR3 has 13 amino acids. Germline assignment: CDR1 SGHTA and CDR2 FQGNSA. Trimming took 1 base from V and 8 from J, leaving 10 bases between them. The CDR3 DNA is TGTGCCAGCAGCTTAGACAGCCTGCGTACGCAGTATTTT. Encoded protein: CASSLDSLRTQYF.

This clone has more than one count but fewer than ten. The rearrangement uses TRBV5-5 and TRBJ1-3, with unresolved D. The CDR3 loop spans 16 amino acids. Germline lookup yields CDR1 SGHKS and CDR2 YYEKEE (reference sequence). With 0 bases removed from V and 0 bases from J, the gap between germline ends came to 10 bases. CDR3 in DNA: TGTGCCAGCAGCTTGGTTTTCAGAGGCTCTGGAAACACCATATATTTT. Its protein product is CASSLVFRGSGNTIYF.

This clone was observed once. The CDR3 region has the DNA TGTGCCTGGAGTGTAGGGACAGGGGGTCCCGTGGGCACTGAAGCTTTCTTT. Protein: CAWSVGTGGPVGTEAFF. The chain joins TRBV30 to TRBJ1-1; 11 nucleotides line up with TRBD1. The V gene's germline CDR1 is GTSNPN and CDR2 SVGIG (reference sequence). The CDR3 is 17 amino acids. V dropped 0 bases and J dropped 4; count of bases not matched to a gene: 10.

In this sample, this clone turned up once. The chain recombines TRBV18 with TRBJ1-4; D gene ambiguous. Germline V lookup: CDR1 KGHSH, CDR2 LQKENI. Deletions cut 0 bases from V and 8 bases from J, with 10 bases between. The CDR3 is made up of 14 amino acids. The CDR3 sequence is CASSPPSEKEKLFF. In DNA form, the CDR3 reads TGTGCCAGCTCACCACCCTCCGAGAAGGAAAAACTGTTTTTT.